The 14 T cell receptor beta chains below all came from one sample that was sequenced in a study of T cells in Graves' hyperthyroidism and ophthalmopathy. Amplified TCR beta CDR3 regions derived from RNA transcripts. During a first-round RT-PCR of the TCR CDR3, the HTBI primer set was used. MiXCR, run by TCRdb on the multiplex PCR reads, gives a single entry per CDR3 protein. The sample yields around 270,000 distinct CDR3 sequences, roughly a fifth seen once. The material sequenced was blood. The receptors were gathered from a man aged 50-59 years with Graves' ophthalmopathy.

A few counts support this clonotype. This may be a read error, as it is one base from a much larger clone. The rearrangement links TRBV6-1 to TRBJ2-5; D not resolved. CDR1 is MNHNS, CDR2 SASEGT, per germline. V lost 6 bases and J lost 0, with 11 bases in between. The CDR3 contains 14 residues. The CDR3 DNA sequence: TGTGCCAGCAGACCACGGGCGTACCAAGAGACCCAGTACTTC. Its translation: CASRPRAYQETQYF.

In DNA form, the CDR3 reads TGTGCCAGCAGTTTGGTCCCCTGGGGTAATTCACCCCTCCACTTT. This translates into CASSLVPWGNSPLHF. The chain combines TRBV27 with TRBJ1-6; no reliable D call. Germline V gene lookup returns CDR1 MNHEY and CDR2 SMNVEV (reference sequence). V was cut by 3 bases and J by 6 bases, with 12 bases left in between. The CDR3 covers 15 residues.

This clonotype was detected many times. V and J are TRBV2 and TRBJ2-7; perhaps TRBD2 as D (5 bases). CDR1 and CDR2 (germline): SNHLY, FYNNEI. V was shortened by 3 bases and J by 7 bases, with 10 bases between the two germline ends. The CDR3 totals 12 residues. CDR3 DNA: TGTGCCAGCAGTGAGGGCGGGCTGGAGCAGTACTTC. This translates into CASSEGGLEQYF.

The chain has TRBV6-1 and TRBJ1-2; TRBD1 is a possible D gene (6 bases). The V end was cut by 5 bases, the J end by 5 bases, with 15 bases between. Germline CDR1 reads MNHNS; CDR2 reads SASEGT. The CDR3 is 14 amino acids. The CDR3 DNA reads TGTGCCAGCAGTTACGGGGGGCCCGGGTATGGCTACACCTTC. Translated: CASSYGGPGYGYTF.

V is TRBV28 and J is TRBJ2-1; 10 bases align to TRBD2. Germline CDR1 MDHEN, CDR2 SYDVKM. The V segment lost 6 bases and the J segment 8 bases; nucleotides outside the gene matches: 4. CDR3 length: 13 amino acids. CDR3 amino acids: CASRKSGRDEQFF. CDR3 DNA: TGTGCCAGCAGGAAAAGCGGGAGGGATGAGCAGTTCTTC.

The chain is built from TRBV6-1 and TRBJ1-5; possible D gene TRBD1, 5 bases. The CDR3 runs 17 residues. The germline CDR1 and CDR2 sequences are MNHNS and SASEGT. V was pared by 10 bases and J by 0 bases, with 22 bases between. The chain's CDR3 is CAITMTSGRGSNQPQHF. CDR3 nucleotides: TGTGCCATCACCATGACTAGCGGGAGGGGTAGCAATCAGCCCCAGCATTTT.

This clonotype was seen ten or more times. V is TRBV9 and J is TRBJ2-7; possibly TRBD1 for D (6 bases). V was shortened by 4 bases and J by 3 bases, with 20 bases between the two germline ends. The CDR3 is 16 residues long. The germline gives CDR1 SGDLS, CDR2 YYNGEE. This chain's CDR3 is CASSPQTGAVRYEQYF. The CDR3 region has the DNA TGTGCCAGCAGCCCCCAGACAGGTGCAGTTCGCTACGAGCAGTACTTC.

This clonotype appeared many times. This chain links TRBV28 with TRBJ2-7; D might be TRBD1 (6 bases). This CDR3 is 15 amino acids long. Trimming took 6 bases from V and 0 from J, leaving 15 bases between them. Looked up from germline, CDR1 is MDHEN and CDR2 is SYDVKM. The CDR3 region is CASSDTGLNSYEQYF. The CDR3 DNA reads TGTGCCAGCAGCGATACAGGGTTGAACTCCTACGAGCAGTACTTC.

This clonotype has only a few counts. The CDR3 is CATSGVFNEQFF. The CDR3 bases are TGTGCCACCAGTGGGGTTTTCAATGAGCAGTTCTTC. V usage is TRBV24-1 and J usage is TRBJ2-1; D unresolved. There are 12 residues in the CDR3. V shed 5 bases and J shed 6 bases, with 7 bases lying between them. Germline V gene sequence: CDR1 KGHDR, CDR2 SFDVKD.

The J gene is TRBJ2-3, the V gene TRBV9, with no clear D. The V end was cut by 4 bases, the J end by 2 bases, with 17 bases between. Germline values: CDR1 SGDLS, CDR2 YYNGEE. There are 16 residues in the CDR3. The CDR3 spells CASSPRSEQTTDTQYF. CDR3 coding DNA: TGTGCCAGCAGCCCCCGTAGTGAGCAGACCACAGATACGCAGTATTTT. The variable domain in full, with the rest retrieved from reference TRBV9 and TRBJ2-3, is DSGVTQTPKHLITATGQRVTLRCSPRSGDLSVYWYQQSLDQGLQFLIQYYNGEERAKGNILERFSAQQFPDLHSELNLSSLELGDSALYFCASSPRSEQTTDTQYFGPGTRLTVL.

This sequence joins TRBV24-1 and TRBJ2-1; D assignment may be TRBD1 or TRBD2 (5 bases each). The CDR3 runs to 13 residues. The germline gives CDR1 KGHDR, CDR2 SFDVKD. The ends were cut back, 5 bases at V and 9 bases at J, with 13 bases in the middle. The CDR3 reads CATSAGALPEQFF. In nucleotides, the CDR3 is TGTGCCACCAGTGCCGGGGCCCTCCCTGAGCAGTTCTTC.

This clonotype was detected a few times. The chain combines TRBV27 with TRBJ2-1; D is unresolved. V was trimmed by 2 bases and J by 7 bases, leaving 15 bases between them. CDR3 length equals 15 residues. Looked up from germline, CDR1 is MNHEY and CDR2 is SMNVEV (reference sequence). CDR3 residues: CASSLTSAKGNEQFF. In DNA, the CDR3 is TGTGCCAGCAGTTTAACCAGCGCTAAGGGTAATGAGCAGTTCTTC.

This clonotype was recorded a few times. CDR3 residues: CATSDFGDRGLSTDTQYF. The CDR3 coding sequence is TGTGCCACCAGTGATTTTGGAGACAGGGGGCTGAGCACAGATACGCAGTATTTT. This chain connects TRBV24-1 to TRBJ2-3, with TRBD1 identical over 10 bases. The CDR3 covers 18 residues. In germline, CDR1 is KGHDR, CDR2 SFDVKD. V dropped 1 base and J dropped 0; count of bases not matched to a gene: 6.

V and J are TRBV7-6 and TRBJ2-1; maybe TRBD2 (6 bases). V was trimmed by 1 base and J by 8 bases, leaving 18 bases between them. The CDR3 loop spans 16 amino acids. Germline-derived CDR1 and CDR2 are SGHVS and FNYEAQ. As DNA, the CDR3 is TGTGCCAGCAGCTTAGAAGGGCGGGATTCGGTCGATGAGCAGTTCTTC. It specifies CASSLEGRDSVDEQFF.